The 3 T cell receptor beta chains listed next were all sequenced from one sample in a study of regulatory T cells in long-lasting Graves disease. Time point: newly diagnosed GD, antithyroid drugs for less than 3 months. PBMCs were the source of the RNA used for TCR sequencing. TCR beta libraries were built with iRepertoire HTBI primers and Arm-PCR of CDR3 regions. In TCRdb, the multiplex PCR reads were re-called with MiXCR into one record per CDR3 protein. The table lists about 300,000 distinct CDR3 sequences, about 18% of them singletons. The sample here was peripheral blood mononuclear cells (PBMCs), taken at new diagnosis, from a patient treated with antithyroid drugs. The origin of the receptors is a female donor with Graves disease.

This clonotype has only a few counts. V and J are TRBV19 and TRBJ1-5; D possibly corresponds to TRBD1 (5 bases). This CDR3 is 16 amino acids long. Germline CDR1 reads LNHDA; CDR2 reads SQIVND (reference sequence). V lost 3 bases and J lost 5, with 17 bases in between. CDR3 residues: CASSIYTGLSDQPQHF. CDR3 nucleotide sequence: TGTGCCAGTAGTATTTATACGGGGCTGAGTGATCAGCCCCAGCATTTT.

This clonotype was observed a few times. The chain employs TRBV6-1 and TRBJ2-1; possible D gene TRBD2, 6 bases. This CDR3 is 15 amino acids long. Per germline, CDR1 MNHNS and CDR2 SASEGT. Trimming stripped 1 base from V and 3 bases from J, with 10 bases between. CDR3: CASSEEAGLYNEQFF. The CDR3 nucleotides read TGTGCCAGCAGTGAAGAAGCGGGCCTCTACAATGAGCAGTTCTTC.

This clonotype was seen a handful of times. The rearrangement uses TRBV11-3 and TRBJ1-1, with D maybe TRBD1 (5 bases). Germline V gene sequence: CDR1 SGHNT, CDR2 YENEEA. This CDR3 is 14 amino acids long. V shed 4 bases and J shed 5 bases, with 14 bases lying between them. CDR3: CASSSVRDGTEAFF. CDR3 coding DNA: TGTGCCAGCAGCTCAGTCCGGGACGGTACTGAAGCTTTCTTT.